This is a list of T cell receptor beta chains from one sample in a study of CD8 T cells in ankylosing spondylitis. TCRdb re-called the 5' RACE reads with MiXCR, one entry per CDR3 protein. The sample lists roughly 700,000 distinct CDR3 sequences; around 20% were seen once. The sequenced sample was blood, either unsorted or a sorted T cell fraction (not recorded which). The origin of the receptors is a male donor with ankylosing spondylitis. CDR3s include the opening cysteine and the closing phenylalanine or tryptophan. The D gene is left open where the match is weak. For some rows the clone size is stated as once, few or many, or as a class when expanded; others skip it.

v_call: TRBV4-1
clone_size: .
j_call: TRBJ2-7
d_call: .
cdr3_nt: TGCGCCAGCAGCCAGGAGCGGTACGCCGACGAGCAGTACTTC
cdr3_aa: CASSQERYADEQYF

v_call: TRBV2
clone_size: .
j_call: TRBJ1-3
d_call: .
cdr3_nt: TGTGCCAGCAGTGTGGCGCTAAGCTCTGGAAACACCATATATTTT
cdr3_aa: CASSVALSSGNTIYF

v_call: TRBV5-1
clone_size: few
j_call: TRBJ2-3
d_call: .
cdr3_nt: TGCGCCAGCCGCATAGCAAGTTTCACAGATACGCAGTATTTT
cdr3_aa: CASRIASFTDTQYF

v_call: TRBV5-6
clone_size: .
j_call: TRBJ2-7
d_call: .
cdr3_nt: TGTGCCAGCCGTCCCAGGGGTAGTTACGAGCAGTACTTC
cdr3_aa: CASRPRGSYEQYF

v_call: TRBV12-3/TRBV12-4
clone_size: .
j_call: TRBJ1-1
d_call: TRBD1
cdr3_nt: TGTGCCAGCAGTAACCCGGGACAGGGGAGGATTGAAGCTTTCTTT
cdr3_aa: CASSNPGQGRIEAFF

v_call: TRBV7-9
clone_size: .
j_call: TRBJ1-5
d_call: .
cdr3_nt: TGTGCCAGCAGCTTAGCACAGGGACACCAGCATTTT
cdr3_aa: CASSLAQGHQHF

v_call: TRBV12-3/TRBV12-4
clone_size: many
j_call: TRBJ1-1
d_call: .
cdr3_nt: TGTGCCAGCACCGACAGTTGGGAGGGCACTGAAGCTTTCTTT
cdr3_aa: CASTDSWEGTEAFF

v_call: TRBV5-5
clone_size: .
j_call: TRBJ2-2
d_call: TRBD2
cdr3_nt: TGTGCCAGCAGCCTTGGTCGCGGGAGCGCGAACACCGGGGAGCTGTTTTTT
cdr3_aa: CASSLGRGSANTGELFF

v_call: TRBV19
clone_size: .
j_call: TRBJ1-5
d_call: .
cdr3_nt: TGTGCCAGTAAGAGAGAACAGCTTAGCAATCAGCCCCAGCATTTT
cdr3_aa: CASKREQLSNQPQHF

v_call: TRBV28
clone_size: once
j_call: TRBJ1-2
d_call: .
cdr3_nt: TGTGCCAGCAGCCCCCCCAGTAAGGACAGAACTAACTATGGCTACACCTTC
cdr3_aa: CASSPPSKDRTNYGYTF

v_call: TRBV18
clone_size: .
j_call: TRBJ2-1
d_call: .
cdr3_nt: TGTGCCAGCTCACCGATAGGGGGAACCGGATACAATGAGCAGTTCTTC
cdr3_aa: CASSPIGGTGYNEQFF

v_call: TRBV15
clone_size: few
j_call: TRBJ2-1
d_call: .
cdr3_nt: TGTGCCACCAGCAGAGCAACAGGGATCAATGAGCAGTTCTTC
cdr3_aa: CATSRATGINEQFF

v_call: TRBV12-3/TRBV12-4
clone_size: many
j_call: TRBJ1-5
d_call: .
cdr3_nt: TGTGCCAGCAGTCCGGGTGGGGTTCAGCCCCAGCATTTT
cdr3_aa: CASSPGGVQPQHF

v_call: TRBV5-6
clone_size: few
j_call: TRBJ2-7
d_call: TRBD2
cdr3_nt: TGTGCCAGCAGCACCAGCGGGAGGTTTATCTACGAGCAGTACTTC
cdr3_aa: CASSTSGRFIYEQYF